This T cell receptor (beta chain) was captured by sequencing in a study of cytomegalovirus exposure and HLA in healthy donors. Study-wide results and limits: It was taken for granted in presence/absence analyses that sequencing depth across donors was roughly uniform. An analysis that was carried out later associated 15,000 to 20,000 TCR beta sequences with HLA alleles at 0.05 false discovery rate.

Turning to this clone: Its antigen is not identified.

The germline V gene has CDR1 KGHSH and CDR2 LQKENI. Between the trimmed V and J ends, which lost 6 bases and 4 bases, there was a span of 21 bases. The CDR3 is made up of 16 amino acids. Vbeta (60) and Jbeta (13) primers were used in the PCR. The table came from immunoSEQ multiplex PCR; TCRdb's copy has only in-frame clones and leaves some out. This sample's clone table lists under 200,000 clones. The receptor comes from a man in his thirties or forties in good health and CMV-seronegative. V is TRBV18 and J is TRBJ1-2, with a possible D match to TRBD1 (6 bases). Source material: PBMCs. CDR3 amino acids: CASSSQGPTLGYGYTF. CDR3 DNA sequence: TGTGCCAGCTCGTCACAGGGCCCGACTTTAGGCTATGGCTACACCTTC.